The clone carrying this T cell receptor (beta chain) has at least ten counts. Its antigen is undetermined. The germline V gene encodes CDR1 SGHAT and CDR2 FQNNGV. The ends lost 2 bases at V and 11 bases at J; junction bases unmatched: 8. This CDR3 is built from 14 residues. TCRdb independently ran MiXCR on the reads; one entry per CDR3 protein. The top ten hold roughly 2.8% of the sample, which has about 740,000 distinct CDR3 sequences, less than 40% seen once. The sample comes from a study of T cell repertoires in cytomegalovirus infection. Study-wide background: Matching HLA type and CMV infection were both indicated by public TCR beta signatures. Findings and caveats of the study: It was HLA-C-restricted CMV-specific TCR beta clonotypes that dominated the response ex vivo. Using cumulative public TCR beta family frequency, the authors identified those who carried CMV together with the relevant HLA.

The chain combines TRBV11-2 with TRBJ1-1; TRBD1 matches 10 bases. The sample was PBMCs. The TCR was taken from a human donor in good health (CMV status not recorded). Some clones in this sample may be carry-over from other donors' samples. The CDR3 DNA reads as TGTGCCAGCAGCTTACTTAGGACAGGGGGAGCGGCTTTCTTT. As protein: CASSLLRTGGAAFF.